This passage covers 30 T cell receptor beta chains from one sample sequenced in a study of blood T cell repertoires in COVID-19. Generated by immunoSEQ multiplex PCR, the TCRdb table keeps only in-frame clones and is missing some. The sample has roughly 120,000 clones, approximately 85% seen once. Sequencing input: peripheral blood. Receptors were obtained from a woman of 80 years or more with COVID-19, enrolled during active disease.

In DNA form, the CDR3 reads TGTGCCAGCAGCCCGGGGGGGGGCTCCTACGAGCAGTACTTC. It yields the protein CASSPGGGSYEQYF. The chain recombines TRBV9 with TRBJ2-7; 8 bases are a match to TRBD2. Germline lookup yields CDR1 SGDLS and CDR2 YYNGEE. The CDR3 spans 14 residues. The J segment lost 0 bases and the V segment lost 4 bases, leaving 3 bases of the junction unmatched.

The chain links TRBV5-1 to TRBJ2-3; perhaps TRBD1 as D (6 bases). V was trimmed by 2 bases and J by 3 bases, leaving 19 bases between them. Germline V gene data show CDR1 as SGHRS and CDR2 as YFSETQ. The CDR3 extends over 17 amino acids. CDR3 amino acids: CASSLATIQGVTDTQYF. As DNA, the CDR3 is TGCGCCAGCAGCTTAGCAACCATACAGGGAGTAACAGATACGCAGTATTTT.

The CDR3 DNA follows: TGTGCCAGCAGCGTAGTACTTAACACTGAAGCTTTCTTT. This encodes CASSVVLNTEAFF. This chain connects TRBV9 to TRBJ1-1, with no clear D. Germline lookup yields CDR1 SGDLS and CDR2 YYNGEE. V dropped 0 bases and J dropped 2 bases, with 5 bases sitting between them. The CDR3 totals 13 residues.

This clone showed up just once. This sequence joins TRBV7-3 and TRBJ2-1; 16 positions agree with TRBD2. The germline CDR1 and CDR2 sequences are SGHTA and FQGTGA. Trimming removed 5 bases from V and 9 bases from J; junction bases left unmatched: 4. This CDR3 is built from 15 residues. The CDR3 loop is CASSLGTSGRGEQFF. CDR3 sequence (DNA): TGTGCCAGCAGCCTCGGGACTAGCGGGAGGGGTGAGCAGTTCTTC.

The V and J genes are TRBV28 and TRBJ1-5; possibly TRBD1 for D (6 bases). In germline, CDR1 is MDHEN, CDR2 SYDVKM. The V and J ends lost 7 bases and 2 bases respectively, with 15 bases between them. There are 15 residues in the CDR3. The CDR3 is CASTPPHRGNQPQHF. The CDR3 nucleotides are TGTGCCAGCACCCCCCCCCACAGGGGCAATCAGCCCCAGCATTTT.

CDR3 region: CASSFGGLAGKTYEQYF. The CDR3, as DNA: TGTGCCAGCAGTTTTGGGGGGCTAGCGGGTAAGACCTACGAGCAGTACTTC. The J gene is TRBJ2-7, the V gene TRBV5-4; 8 nucleotides line up with TRBD2. This CDR3 spans 17 amino acids. CDR1 is SGHNT and CDR2 is YYREEE in the germline V gene (reference sequence). V lost 5 bases, J lost 2 bases, and 15 bases stayed unmatched.

This clone was counted between two and nine times. V is TRBV7-2 and J is TRBJ2-1; D is unclear. V lost 2 bases, J lost 7 bases, and 12 bases lay in between. Germline CDR1 is SGHTA and CDR2 is FQGNSA. This CDR3 spans 14 amino acids. CDR3 DNA sequence: TGTGCCAGCAGCTTAAGGTTGAGAGGAAATGAGCAGTTCTTC. Encoded protein: CASSLRLRGNEQFF.

The J gene is TRBJ2-1, the V gene TRBV5-1, with 8 bases that match TRBD1. CDR3 length equals 14 residues. The V and J ends lost 6 bases and 2 bases, in that order; junction bases with no gene match: 4. Germline V gene lookup returns CDR1 SGHRS and CDR2 YFSETQ. The CDR3 DNA is TGCGCCAGCAAGGAGGGACAGGCCTACAATGAGCAGTTCTTC. It is translated as CASKEGQAYNEQFF. Complete variable domain (other parts from reference TRBV5-1 and TRBJ2-1): KAGVTQTPRYLIKTRGQQVTLSCSPISGHRSVSWYQQTPGQGLQFLFEYFSETQRNKGNFPGRFSGRQFSNSRSEMNVSTLELGDSALYLCASKEGQAYNEQFFGPGTRLTVL.

The V and J genes are TRBV15 and TRBJ1-4; D gene uncertain. Germline V gives CDR1 LNHNV, CDR2 YYDKDF (reference sequence). This CDR3 is built from 15 residues. The germline V and J ends were trimmed by 3 bases and 0 bases, with 8 bases remaining between them. DNA of the CDR3: TGTGCCACCAGCAGTGGACTTACAACTAATGAAAAACTGTTTTTT. Encoded protein: CATSSGLTTNEKLFF.

This sequence joins TRBV5-1 and TRBJ2-7; 10 bases map to TRBD2. Germline CDR1 SGHRS, CDR2 YFSETQ. Trimming at V came to 4 bases and at J to 7 bases, leaving 8 bases not matched to a gene. CDR3 size: 14 residues. The CDR3 DNA is TGCGCCAGCAGCGAAGGGACTAGCGCGTCAGAGCAGTACTTC. Its protein product is CASSEGTSASEQYF.

This clone showed up just once. The chain employs TRBV7-2 and TRBJ2-7, with TRBD2 matching over 8 bases. The J segment lost 5 bases and the V segment lost 5 bases, leaving 11 bases of the junction unmatched. This CDR3 has 15 amino acids. Germline V gene lookup returns CDR1 SGHTA and CDR2 FQGNSA. CDR3 nucleotide sequence: TGTGCCAGCAGCGCGGGGAGAGCGGGAGCGAACGAGCAGTACTTC. Protein product: CASSAGRAGANEQYF.

The J gene is TRBJ2-5, the V gene TRBV6-6; 7 bases line up with TRBD2. This CDR3 contains 17 residues. V trimming: 5 bases; J trimming: 5 bases; junction bases outside the gene matches: 17. CDR1 and CDR2 (germline): MNHNY, SVGAGI (reference sequence). The DNA of the CDR3 is TGTGCCAGCAGTCATTCCCGACTAGGGCGGGAGATGGAGACCCAGTACTTC. Its protein product is CASSHSRLGREMETQYF.

The V gene is TRBV7-8, the J gene TRBJ1-5; D remains unclear. The CDR3 consists of 16 residues. Germline V CDR1 and CDR2: SGHVS, FQNEAQ. Trimming cost V 5 bases and J 4 bases, with 18 bases left between them. CDR3 DNA sequence: TGTGCCAGCAGCCTAGTTGGGTGGCAGGCTAATCAGCCCCAGCATTTT. It specifies CASSLVGWQANQPQHF.

V and J are TRBV6-5 and TRBJ1-2; D gene uncertain. The germline V gene encodes CDR1 MNHEY and CDR2 SVGAGI. This CDR3 has 14 amino acids. Trimming took 6 bases from V and 10 from J, leaving 21 bases between them. The CDR3 DNA follows: TGTGCCAGCAGCGATACCGGGGTCCGGGTTGACTACACCTTC. It is translated as CASSDTGVRVDYTF.

This sequence joins TRBV10-3 and TRBJ2-4; TRBD2 matches 15 bases. The CDR3 length is 18 residues. From germline, CDR1 is ENHRY and CDR2 SYGVKD. The junction had 11 bases not matched to a gene; V was cut back by 2 bases and J by 9 bases. The CDR3 sequence is CAISEPVKGLAGGVIQYF. CDR3 bases: TGTGCCATCAGTGAGCCTGTTAAGGGACTAGCGGGAGGAGTCATTCAGTACTTC.

This clone was picked up one time. The genes are TRBV19 and TRBJ1-4; 7 bases match TRBD1. The CDR3 contains 15 residues. Germline CDR1 is LNHDA and CDR2 is SQIVND (reference sequence). Unmatched junction bases numbered 5, after V lost 6 bases and J lost 1 base. In DNA, the CDR3 is TGTGCCAGTAGGGAAGGGGGCGTAACTAATGAAAAACTGTTTTTT. Its translation: CASREGGVTNEKLFF.

CDR3 in DNA: TGTGCCAGCAGCCGCACCGGAGGGGCCGAATCTCGGCCAACTAATGAAAAACTGTTTTTT. It is translated as CASSRTGGAESRPTNEKLFF. The chain joins TRBV5-4 to TRBJ1-4; D may be TRBD1 (5 bases). CDR1 and CDR2 from the germline V gene are SGHNT and YYREEE (reference sequence). Trimming pared 4 bases from V and 0 bases from J, leaving 25 bases between. The CDR3 consists of 20 residues.

The chain carries TRBV29-1 and TRBJ2-1; TRBD2 is a possible D gene (6 bases). The CDR3 is 13 amino acids. Germline-derived CDR1 and CDR2 are SQVTM and ANQGSEA. The ends were cut back, 6 bases at V and 5 bases at J, with 14 bases in the middle. CDR3 coding DNA: TGCAGCGTCAGCCGGGACTGGAACAATGAGCAGTTCTTC. This encodes CSVSRDWNNEQFF.

The rearrangement joins TRBV25-1 to TRBJ1-1; no clear D gene. Germline V lookup: CDR1 MGHDK, CDR2 SYGVNS. Trimming removed 2 bases from V and 4 bases from J, with 11 bases in between. The CDR3 length is 14 residues. CDR3 sequence reads: CASSELEGLTEAFF. DNA of the CDR3: TGTGCCAGCAGTGAACTGGAAGGACTCACTGAAGCTTTCTTT. The full variable domain, with the rest looked up from reference TRBV25-1 and TRBJ1-1, is EADIYQTPRYLVIGTGKKITLECSQTMGHDKMYWYQQDPGMELHLIHYSYGVNSTEKGDLSSESTVSRIRTEHFPLTLESARPSHTSQYLCASSELEGLTEAFFGQGTRLTVV.

CDR3 sequence: CASSYFPGTGLYQETQYF. The CDR3 DNA follows: TGTGCCAGCAGTTACTTCCCCGGGACAGGGTTATACCAAGAGACCCAGTACTTC. This chain joins TRBV6-2 or TRBV6-3 and TRBJ2-5; 9 nucleotides agree with TRBD1. CDR1 and CDR2 (germline): MNHEY, SVGEGT. The CDR3 sequence is 18 residues long. V lost 1 base to trimming and J lost 0 bases; unmatched junction nucleotides: 9.

V and J are TRBV5-1 and TRBJ2-5; D is unclear. Germline loops: CDR1 SGHRS, CDR2 YFSETQ. CDR3 length: 12 residues. Deletions cut 4 bases from V and 4 bases from J, with 8 bases between. CDR3 sequence reads: CASSPAGETQYF. The DNA for the CDR3 is TGCGCCAGCAGCCCCGCCGGAGAGACCCAGTACTTC.

The rearrangement joins TRBV18 to TRBJ1-2; 7 bases are shared with TRBD1. Trimming cost V 2 bases and J 8 bases; bases outside gene matches: 2. The CDR3 runs to 12 residues. Germline CDR1 is KGHSH and CDR2 is LQKENI. Here the CDR3 reads CASSPDRDGYTF. The CDR3, as DNA: TGTGCCAGCTCACCAGACAGGGACGGCTACACCTTC.

This sequence joins TRBV28 and TRBJ2-1; 7 bases fit TRBD1. Germline CDR1 and CDR2: MDHEN and SYDVKM. V dropped 3 bases and J dropped 14; count of bases not matched to a gene: 7. The CDR3 spans 12 residues. This chain's CDR3 is CASSLRAGGEFF. The DNA of the CDR3 is TGTGCCAGCAGTTTGCGAGCAGGGGGAGAGTTCTTC.

This chain links TRBV28 with TRBJ2-7; 7 nucleotides match TRBD1. Germline V gives CDR1 MDHEN, CDR2 SYDVKM. Germline trimming cut 4 bases from V and 3 bases from J; bases unmatched to any gene: 9. The CDR3 is made up of 15 amino acids. CDR3 in DNA: TGTGCCAGCAGTTCAGCCGGGACAGAGCACTACGAGCAGTACTTC. Translated, it gives CASSSAGTEHYEQYF.

This clone was found once. This chain links TRBV5-5 with TRBJ2-1, with D possibly TRBD2 on 6 matching bases. Trimming removed 0 bases at V and 6 bases at J, with 13 bases between. The CDR3 contains 15 residues. The germline gives CDR1 SGHKS, CDR2 YYEKEE (reference sequence). The CDR3 nucleotides are TGTGCCAGCAGCTTGGAGGAGGGCCGGTTCAATGAGCAGTTCTTC. Translated, it gives CASSLEEGRFNEQFF.

The genes are TRBV2 and TRBJ2-7; D is unclear. The CDR3 has 11 residues. CDR1 SNHLY and CDR2 FYNNEI come from the germline V gene. V was trimmed by 3 bases and J by 9 bases, leaving 9 bases between them. The CDR3 here is CASSDFAVQYF. The CDR3 nucleotides are TGTGCCAGCAGTGATTTCGCGGTGCAGTACTTC.

This chain uses TRBV18 with TRBJ2-2; 14 nucleotides line up with TRBD2. The ends lost 2 bases at V and 6 bases at J; junction bases unmatched: 5. Germline-derived CDR1 and CDR2 are KGHSH and LQKENI. This CDR3 has 17 amino acids. CDR3 amino acids: CASSPDSGLAGAGELFF. CDR3 coding DNA: TGTGCCAGCTCACCAGATTCGGGACTAGCGGGAGCCGGGGAGCTGTTTTTT.

The chain recombines TRBV7-8 with TRBJ1-4; the D gene is possibly TRBD1 (5 bases). There are 16 residues in the CDR3. Germline CDR1 is SGHVS and CDR2 is FQNEAQ. V lost 4 bases and J 8 bases, leaving 20 bases between the germline ends. The CDR3 DNA sequence: TGTGCCAGCAGCTCGCCCCGACAGATTACCGCCGAAAAACTGTTTTTT. This codes for CASSSPRQITAEKLFF.

The V gene is TRBV7-2, the J gene TRBJ1-1; maybe TRBD1 (5 bases). V was clipped by 5 bases and J by 0 bases, with 10 bases between them. CDR1 SGHTA and CDR2 FQGNSA come from the germline V gene. CDR3 size: 14 residues. In DNA form, the CDR3 reads TGTGCCAGCAGCCCCGACAGTGTGAACACTGAAGCTTTCTTT. Translating it yields CASSPDSVNTEAFF.

V and J are TRBV5-1 and TRBJ1-4; TRBD1 agrees at 7 bases. With 0 bases clipped from V and 1 base from J, the junction kept 3 bases outside the gene matches. The CDR3 contains 16 residues. The germline V gene has CDR1 SGHRS and CDR2 YFSETQ. The CDR3 region is CASSLGYRGTNEKLFF. The DNA for the CDR3 is TGCGCCAGCAGCTTGGGTTACAGGGGAACTAATGAAAAACTGTTTTTT.